The 12 T cell receptor beta chains presented below share a single source sample, sequenced in a study of T cell changes during pregnancy in multiple sclerosis. Some clones are missing from TCRdb's copy, which holds only in-frame ones; the method was immunoSEQ multiplex PCR. This sample has nearly 40,000 clones, with just over 90% found just once. Sequencing used CD4+ T cells from peripheral blood mononuclear cells, obtained in the third trimester of pregnancy. The source of these receptors is a female donor with multiple sclerosis, enrolled in a pregnancy study.

The chain carries TRBV30 and TRBJ1-4; TRBD1 matches at 9 bases. The CDR3 sequence is 13 residues long. CDR1 and CDR2 (germline): GTSNPN, SVGIG (reference sequence). V shed 4 bases and J 7 bases; nucleotides not matched to a gene: 4. CDR3 region: CAWNPGQGEKLFF. The CDR3 DNA reads as TGTGCCTGGAATCCGGGACAGGGTGAAAAACTGTTTTTT.

In regard to this clone: Compared with germline, one end of the junction differs, possibly owing to a read error. The chain carries TRBV11-2 and TRBJ2-1; 11 positions match TRBD2. Germline V gene sequence: CDR1 SGHAT, CDR2 FQNNGV. This CDR3 comprises 14 residues. In DNA form, the CDR3 reads TGTGCCAGCAGTTTAGCGGGAGGGGACAGTGAGCAGTTCTTC. Residues: CASSLAGGDSEQFF.

The gene calls are TRBV30 and TRBJ2-5, with 12 bases lining up with TRBD2. Germline V gene data show CDR1 as GTSNPN and CDR2 as SVGIG (reference sequence). The CDR3 contains 15 residues. With 2 bases clipped from V and 5 bases from J, the junction kept 6 bases outside the gene matches. DNA for the CDR3: TGTGCCTGGAGTCCTAGCGGGAGGGCCGGGGAGACCCAGTACTTC. It specifies CAWSPSGRAGETQYF.

The chain uses TRBV5-1 and TRBJ1-1, with D possibly TRBD1 on 5 matching bases. V was trimmed by 0 bases and J by 3 bases, leaving 15 bases between them. From germline, CDR1 is SGHRS and CDR2 YFSETQ. This CDR3 has 16 amino acids. CDR3 amino acids: CASSLGTHGGDTEAFF. The DNA of the CDR3 is TGCGCCAGCAGCTTGGGGACACACGGAGGGGACACTGAAGCTTTCTTT.

This clone was found once. The chain combines TRBV28 with TRBJ2-7, with D perhaps TRBD1 (6 bases). V shed 6 bases and J shed 2 bases, with 14 bases lying between them. Germline V gene data show CDR1 as MDHEN and CDR2 as SYDVKM. The CDR3 is 14 amino acids. Here the CDR3 DNA reads TGTGCCAGCAGGAGTCAGGGGATCGCCTACGAGCAGTACTTC. This gives the protein CASRSQGIAYEQYF.

V usage is TRBV6-6 and J usage is TRBJ2-7; 10 bases match TRBD2. Germline assignment: CDR1 MNHNY and CDR2 SVGAGI (reference sequence). The V gene end was trimmed by 6 bases and the J gene end by 5 bases; junction bases not matched to a gene: 4. This CDR3 contains 13 residues. The CDR3 reads CASRLAGMDEQYF. The CDR3 DNA reads as TGTGCCAGCAGACTAGCGGGAATGGACGAGCAGTACTTC.

The rearrangement links TRBV5-4 to TRBJ2-3; TRBD2 matches at 9 bases. CDR3 length: 16 amino acids. Germline CDR1 is SGHNT and CDR2 is YYREEE (reference sequence). With 4 bases clipped from V and 1 base from J, the junction kept 7 bases outside the gene matches. The CDR3 loop reads CASSPRGGGGTDTQYF. The CDR3 nucleotides are TGTGCCAGCAGCCCAAGGGGCGGGGGGGGCACAGATACGCAGTATTTT.

CDR3 nucleotides: TGTGCCAGCAGTGTGACAGGTGGCTACACCTTC. It specifies CASSVTGGYTF. The J gene is TRBJ1-2, the V gene TRBV28, with D possibly matching TRBD1 (6 bases). Trimming removed 5 bases at V and 7 bases at J, with 8 bases between. The V gene's germline CDR1 is MDHEN and CDR2 SYDVKM. The CDR3 loop spans 11 amino acids.

This rearrangement joins TRBV6-5 to TRBJ2-3, with 7 bases identical to TRBD2. Germline V gives CDR1 MNHEY, CDR2 SVGAGI. This CDR3 contains 16 residues. V was pared by 4 bases and J by 1 base, with 8 bases of the junction left unmatched. As DNA, the CDR3 is TGTGCCAGCAGTTGGGCTAGCGGACTACGCACAGATACGCAGTATTTT. Translating it yields CASSWASGLRTDTQYF.

The rearrangement joins TRBV30 to TRBJ2-7, with 7 bases matching TRBD2. CDR1 is GTSNPN and CDR2 is SVGIG in the germline V gene (reference sequence). The length of the CDR3 is 13 residues. V shed 5 bases and J 7 bases; nucleotides not matched to a gene: 11. DNA of the CDR3: TGTGCCTGGGGGTCGGGGGGAGCGTGGGAGCAGTACTTC. The encoded protein is CAWGSGGAWEQYF.

The CDR3, as DNA: TGTGCCAGCCGGACGGCGGGAGACGAGCAGTTCTTC. Its translation is CASRTAGDEQFF. The chain has TRBV4-2 and TRBJ2-1; the match to TRBD2 covers 7 bases. Trimming removed 8 bases from V and 10 bases from J; junction bases left unmatched: 8. The CDR3 spans 12 residues. Per the germline V gene, CDR1 is LGHNA and CDR2 is YNFKEQ.

The rearrangement uses TRBV6-4 and TRBJ1-1; D may be TRBD1 (5 bases). V was clipped by 3 bases and J by 4 bases, with 12 bases between them. CDR1 is MRHNA and CDR2 is SNTAGT in the germline V gene. The CDR3 sequence is 14 residues long. DNA of the CDR3: TGTGCCAGCAGTGAGCGGGATAGGGGCACTGAAGCTTTCTTT. It yields the protein CASSERDRGTEAFF.